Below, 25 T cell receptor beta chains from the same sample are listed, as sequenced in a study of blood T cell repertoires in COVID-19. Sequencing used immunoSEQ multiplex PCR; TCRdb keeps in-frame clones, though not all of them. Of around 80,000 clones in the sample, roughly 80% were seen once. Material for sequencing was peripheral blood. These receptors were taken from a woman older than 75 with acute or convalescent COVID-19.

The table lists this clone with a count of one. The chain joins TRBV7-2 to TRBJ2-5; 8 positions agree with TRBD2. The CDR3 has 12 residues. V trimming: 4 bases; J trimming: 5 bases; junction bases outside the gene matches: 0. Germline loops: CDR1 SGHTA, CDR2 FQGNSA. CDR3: CASSSSGETQYF. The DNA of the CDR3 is TGTGCCAGCAGCTCTAGCGGGGAGACCCAGTACTTC.

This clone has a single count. This CDR3 reads CASGKYGTGGPYEQYF. CDR3 coding DNA: TGTGCTAGTGGCAAATATGGAACAGGGGGGCCCTACGAGCAGTACTTC. The chain carries TRBV12-5 and TRBJ2-7, with 8 bases that match TRBD1. Germline V gene sequence: CDR1 LGHNT, CDR2 FRNRAP. Trimming at V came to 6 bases and at J to 2 bases, leaving 12 bases not matched to a gene. CDR3 length equals 16 residues.

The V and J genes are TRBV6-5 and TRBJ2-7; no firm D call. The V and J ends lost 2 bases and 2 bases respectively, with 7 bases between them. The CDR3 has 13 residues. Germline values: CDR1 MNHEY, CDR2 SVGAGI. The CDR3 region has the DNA TGTGCCAGCAGTTACGACTCTACCTACGAGCAGTACTTC. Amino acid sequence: CASSYDSTYEQYF.

Here the CDR3 reads CAWIQGTYGYTF. In DNA form, the CDR3 reads TGTGCCTGGATCCAGGGAACCTATGGCTACACCTTC. V usage is TRBV30 and J usage is TRBJ1-2, with D maybe TRBD1 (5 bases). Trimming pared 4 bases from V and 4 bases from J, leaving 10 bases between. This CDR3 is 12 amino acids long. Germline CDR1 and CDR2: GTSNPN and SVGIG (reference sequence).

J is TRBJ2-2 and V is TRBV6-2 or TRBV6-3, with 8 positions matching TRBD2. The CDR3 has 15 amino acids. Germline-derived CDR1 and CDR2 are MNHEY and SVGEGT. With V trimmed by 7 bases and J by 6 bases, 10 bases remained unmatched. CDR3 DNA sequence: TGTGCCAGCATCCCAGCCGGGGGGGCATCCGGGGAGCTGTTTTTT. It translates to CASIPAGGASGELFF.

The CDR3 DNA follows: TGTGCCAGCAGCCCCTCGGGAACAAACAATGAGCAGTTCTTC. Its protein is CASSPSGTNNEQFF. The chain is built from TRBV6-2 or TRBV6-3 and TRBJ2-1; perhaps TRBD2 as D (5 bases). The V end lost 6 bases, the J end lost 5 bases, and 14 bases lay between the germline ends. The CDR3 runs 14 residues. The V gene's germline CDR1 is MNHEY and CDR2 SVGEGT.

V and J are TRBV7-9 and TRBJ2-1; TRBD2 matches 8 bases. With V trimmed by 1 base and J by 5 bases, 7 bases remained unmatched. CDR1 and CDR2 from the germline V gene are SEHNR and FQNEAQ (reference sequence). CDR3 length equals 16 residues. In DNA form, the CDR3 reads TGTGCCAGCAGCTTAGTCGCGGCGGGGGGAAACAATGAGCAGTTCTTC. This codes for CASSLVAAGGNNEQFF. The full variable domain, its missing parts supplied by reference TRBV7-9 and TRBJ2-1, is DTGVSQNPRHKITKRGQNVTFRCDPISEHNRLYWYRQTLGQGPEFLTYFQNEAQLEKSRLLSDRFSAERPKGSFSTLEIQRTEQGDSAMYLCASSLVAAGGNNEQFFGPGTRLTVL.

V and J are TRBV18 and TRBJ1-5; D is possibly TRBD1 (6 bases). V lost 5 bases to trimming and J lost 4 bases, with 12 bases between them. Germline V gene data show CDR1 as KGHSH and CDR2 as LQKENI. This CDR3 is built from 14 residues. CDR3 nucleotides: TGTGCCAGCTCAACCCGACAGGCAAATCAGCCCCAGCATTTT. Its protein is CASSTRQANQPQHF.

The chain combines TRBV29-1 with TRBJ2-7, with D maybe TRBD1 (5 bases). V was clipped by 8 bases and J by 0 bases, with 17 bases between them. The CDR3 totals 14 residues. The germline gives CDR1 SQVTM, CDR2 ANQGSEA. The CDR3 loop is CSPGFRVSSYEQYF. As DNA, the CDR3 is TGCAGCCCCGGATTCAGGGTAAGCTCCTACGAGCAGTACTTC.

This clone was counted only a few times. CDR3 sequence: CASRTEQGRTGGNQPQHF. The CDR3 bases are TGTGCCAGCCGTACCGAACAGGGTCGAACAGGGGGCAATCAGCCCCAGCATTTT. The V call is TRBV27, the J call TRBJ1-5, with 7 bases fitting TRBD1. Unmatched junction bases numbered 18, after V lost 8 bases and J lost 2 bases. The germline V gene encodes CDR1 MNHEY and CDR2 SMNVEV (reference sequence). The CDR3 sequence is 18 residues long.

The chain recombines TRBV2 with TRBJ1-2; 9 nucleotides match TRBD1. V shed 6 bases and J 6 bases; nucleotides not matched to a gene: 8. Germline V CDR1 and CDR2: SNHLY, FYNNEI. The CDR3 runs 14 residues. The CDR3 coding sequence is TGTGCCAGCAGCCCTACTGGACAGGGGAATGGCTACACCTTC. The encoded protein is CASSPTGQGNGYTF.

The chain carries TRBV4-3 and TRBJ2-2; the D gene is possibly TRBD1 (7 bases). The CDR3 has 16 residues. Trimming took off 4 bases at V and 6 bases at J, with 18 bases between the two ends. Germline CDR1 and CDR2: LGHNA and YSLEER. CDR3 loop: CASSPKTGRSSGELFF. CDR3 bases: TGCGCCAGCAGCCCCAAGACAGGGAGGAGTTCCGGGGAGCTGTTTTTT.

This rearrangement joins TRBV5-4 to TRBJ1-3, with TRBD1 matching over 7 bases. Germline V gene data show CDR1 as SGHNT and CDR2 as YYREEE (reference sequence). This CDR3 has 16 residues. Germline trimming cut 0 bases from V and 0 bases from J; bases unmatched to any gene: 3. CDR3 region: CASSLGGQISGNTIYF. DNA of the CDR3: TGTGCCAGCAGCTTGGGGGGACAGATCTCTGGAAACACCATATATTTT.

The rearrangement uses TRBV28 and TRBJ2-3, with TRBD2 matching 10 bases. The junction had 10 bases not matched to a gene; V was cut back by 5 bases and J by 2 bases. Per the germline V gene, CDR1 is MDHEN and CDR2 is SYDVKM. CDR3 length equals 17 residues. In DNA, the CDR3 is TGTGCCAGCAGTCCCCGGGGAGCGGGGGGGCTCACAGATACGCAGTATTTT. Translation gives CASSPRGAGGLTDTQYF.

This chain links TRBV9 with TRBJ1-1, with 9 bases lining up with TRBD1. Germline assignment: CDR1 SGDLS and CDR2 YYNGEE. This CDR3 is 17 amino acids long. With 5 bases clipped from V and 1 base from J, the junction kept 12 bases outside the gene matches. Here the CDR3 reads CASRGTGSAAGNTEAFF. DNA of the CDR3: TGTGCCAGCAGGGGGACAGGGTCGGCAGCTGGGAACACTGAAGCTTTCTTT.

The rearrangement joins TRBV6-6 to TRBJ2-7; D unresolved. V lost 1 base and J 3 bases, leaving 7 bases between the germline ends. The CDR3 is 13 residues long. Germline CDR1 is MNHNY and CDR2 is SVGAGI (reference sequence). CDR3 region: CASSYYSYYEQYF. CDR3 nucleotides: TGTGCCAGCAGTTACTACAGCTACTACGAGCAGTACTTC.

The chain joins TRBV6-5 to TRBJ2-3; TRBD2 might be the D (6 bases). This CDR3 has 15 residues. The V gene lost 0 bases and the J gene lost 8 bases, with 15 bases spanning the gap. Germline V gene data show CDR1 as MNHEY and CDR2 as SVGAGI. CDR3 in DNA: TGTGCCAGCAGTTACTCGACTAGTGGGTCGGGTACGCAGTATTTT. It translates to CASSYSTSGSGTQYF.

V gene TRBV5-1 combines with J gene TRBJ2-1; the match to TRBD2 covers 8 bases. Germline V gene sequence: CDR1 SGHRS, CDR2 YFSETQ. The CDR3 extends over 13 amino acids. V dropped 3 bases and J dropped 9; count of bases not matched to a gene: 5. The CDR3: CASSSQAGGEQFF. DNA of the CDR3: TGCGCCAGCAGCTCCCAGGCGGGGGGTGAGCAGTTCTTC.

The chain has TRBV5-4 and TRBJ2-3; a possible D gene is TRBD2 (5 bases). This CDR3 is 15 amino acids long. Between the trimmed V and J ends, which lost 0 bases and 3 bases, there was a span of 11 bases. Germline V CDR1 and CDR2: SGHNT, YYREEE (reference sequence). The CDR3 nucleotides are TGTGCCAGCAGCTTGGCGGACTTCTCAACAGATACGCAGTATTTT. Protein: CASSLADFSTDTQYF.

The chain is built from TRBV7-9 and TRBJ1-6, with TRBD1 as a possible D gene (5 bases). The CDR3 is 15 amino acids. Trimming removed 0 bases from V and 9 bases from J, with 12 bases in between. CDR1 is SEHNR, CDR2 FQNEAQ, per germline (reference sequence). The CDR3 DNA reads TGTGCCAGCAGCTTAGCGCAGGGCCTTATTTCACCCCTCCACTTT. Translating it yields CASSLAQGLISPLHF.

The CDR3 sequence: CASSSTETNTEAFF. The CDR3 DNA reads as TGTGCCAGCAGCTCGACAGAGACGAACACTGAAGCTTTCTTT. The rearrangement links TRBV7-2 to TRBJ1-1, with D possibly TRBD1 on 5 matching bases. This CDR3 region has 14 residues. Trimming shortened V by 4 bases and J by 1 base, and 10 bases separated the two germline ends. Germline CDR1 and CDR2: SGHTA and FQGNSA.

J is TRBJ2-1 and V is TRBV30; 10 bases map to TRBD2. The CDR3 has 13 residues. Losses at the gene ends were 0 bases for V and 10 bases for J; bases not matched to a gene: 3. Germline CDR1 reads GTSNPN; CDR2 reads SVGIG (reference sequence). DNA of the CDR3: TGTGCCTGGAGTGTACTACTAGCGGGGGAGCAGTTCTTC. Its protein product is CAWSVLLAGEQFF.

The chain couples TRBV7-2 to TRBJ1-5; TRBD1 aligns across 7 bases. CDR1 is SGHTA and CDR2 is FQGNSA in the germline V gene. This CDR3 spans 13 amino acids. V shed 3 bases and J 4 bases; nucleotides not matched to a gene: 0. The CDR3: CASSFRGNQPQHF. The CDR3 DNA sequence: TGTGCCAGCAGCTTCAGGGGGAATCAGCCCCAGCATTTT.

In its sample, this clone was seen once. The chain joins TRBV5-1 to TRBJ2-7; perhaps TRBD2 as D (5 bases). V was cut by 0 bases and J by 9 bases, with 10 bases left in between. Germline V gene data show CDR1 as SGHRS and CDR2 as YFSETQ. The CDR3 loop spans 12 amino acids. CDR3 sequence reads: CASSLEFGVQYF. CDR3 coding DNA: TGCGCCAGCAGCTTGGAGTTCGGGGTGCAGTACTTC. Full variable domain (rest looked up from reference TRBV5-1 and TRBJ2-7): KAGVTQTPRYLIKTRGQQVTLSCSPISGHRSVSWYQQTPGQGLQFLFEYFSETQRNKGNFPGRFSGRQFSNSRSEMNVSTLELGDSALYLCASSLEFGVQYFGPGTRLTVT.

CDR3: CSASGGGTKRSYEQYF. CDR3 nucleotides: TGCAGTGCTAGTGGCGGGGGCACTAAGAGATCCTACGAGCAGTACTTC. V usage is TRBV20-1 and J usage is TRBJ2-7, with D tentatively TRBD2 (7 bases). The CDR3 is made up of 16 amino acids. The V end was cut by 3 bases, the J end by 1 base, with 19 bases between. The V gene's germline CDR1 is DFQATT and CDR2 SNEGSKA (reference sequence).